The sequence of this TCR beta chain was determined in a study of T cells in Graves' hyperthyroidism and ophthalmopathy. General study points: Most thyroid clonotypes that were expanded above 0.001 also turned up in blood.

V lost 8 bases and J lost 3, with 16 bases in between. This CDR3 has 14 amino acids. Germline loops: CDR1 SGHAT, CDR2 FQNNGV. It was uncontrolled infection, other autoimmune disease, pregnancy or lactation that excluded patients. TCR beta CDR3 sequences were amplified from RNA transcripts. A set of HTBI primers served as the primers for a first-round RT-PCR of the TCR CDR3. TCRdb reprocessed the multiplex PCR reads via MiXCR and lists one record per CDR3 protein. The table has more than 300,000 distinct CDR3 sequences, less than 20% seen once; the top ten hold around 40%. This clonotype was counted many times. Its target is not known.

The chain has TRBV11-2 and TRBJ1-1; perhaps TRBD1 as D (6 bases). What was sequenced was blood. This receptor was taken from a man between 18 and 35 years old with Graves' ophthalmopathy. The CDR3 protein is CASRHGGQDTEAFF. The CDR3 DNA sequence: TGTGCCAGCCGGCATGGGGGGCAGGACACTGAAGCTTTCTTT.